Below are 29 T cell receptor beta chains sequenced from a single sample in a study of radiotherapy plus CTLA-4 blockade in lung cancer (dated 2018 in TCRdb). The library was generated by the immunoSEQ multiplex PCR assay. The immuneACCESS repertoire file appears here via TCRdb, limited to in-frame rearrangements. These files lack a portion of the clones; in checked studies, under half of the deficit traces to unresolved V genes, and the cause of the others is not known. This sample is represented by 65,000 to 85,000 clones; roughly three quarters of them were singletons. The top ten clonotypes cover more than 15% of the sample. The sample here was peripheral blood, taken from a patient treated with radiotherapy plus ipilimumab. The receptors here all came from a human donor with non-small cell lung cancer whose response to radiotherapy plus ipilimumab could not be evaluated. Some clones in this sample may be carry-over from other donors' samples.

In this sample, this clone turned up once. As DNA, the CDR3 is TGCGCCAGCCAACAGGGCTCGACAGGGATCGGCGAGCAGTACTTC. Protein: CASQQGSTGIGEQYF. This chain uses TRBV5-1 with TRBJ2-7, with 7 bases that match TRBD1. The CDR3 consists of 15 residues. Germline loops: CDR1 SGHRS, CDR2 YFSETQ. V gave up 7 bases and J gave up 6 bases; unmatched junction bases: 16.

The chain is built from TRBV7-9 and TRBJ1-2; 11 nucleotides agree with TRBD1. Germline CDR1 is SEHNR and CDR2 is FQNEAQ (reference sequence). Losses at the gene ends were 7 bases for V and 4 bases for J; bases not matched to a gene: 8. The CDR3 length is 15 residues. CDR3 in amino acids: CASTEWGQGGYGYTF. The DNA for the CDR3 is TGTGCCAGCACCGAGTGGGGACAGGGGGGCTATGGCTACACCTTC.

The chain carries TRBV7-2 and TRBJ2-5; perhaps TRBD1 as D (6 bases). V was cut by 5 bases and J by 2 bases, with 15 bases left in between. Germline V gives CDR1 SGHTA, CDR2 FQGNSA. The CDR3 covers 15 residues. In DNA form, the CDR3 reads TGTGCCAGCAGCCACTTAGGGGGACCTCAAGAGACCCAGTACTTC. This codes for CASSHLGGPQETQYF.

The chain's CDR3 is CASSPYRDRAPNQPQHF. In nucleotides, the CDR3 is TGTGCCAGCTCACCTTACCGGGACAGGGCCCCCAATCAGCCCCAGCATTTT. This chain joins TRBV18 and TRBJ1-5, with 9 bases fitting TRBD1. Germline lookup yields CDR1 KGHSH and CDR2 LQKENI. The ends lost 3 bases at V and 3 bases at J; junction bases unmatched: 9. This CDR3 has 17 residues.

The chain has TRBV19 and TRBJ2-2; D might be TRBD1 (5 bases). V lost 6 bases and J 3 bases, leaving 14 bases between the germline ends. In germline, CDR1 is LNHDA, CDR2 SQIVND (reference sequence). The CDR3 has 15 residues. Written as DNA, the CDR3 is TGTGCCAGTAGGACCTGGACACCTGACACCGGGGAGCTGTTTTTT. Residues: CASRTWTPDTGELFF.

The V gene is TRBV6-6, the J gene TRBJ2-5; no clear D gene. Germline V gene data show CDR1 as MNHNY and CDR2 as SVGAGI (reference sequence). The CDR3 sequence is 13 residues long. V lost 5 bases and J 1 base, leaving 8 bases between the germline ends. CDR3 sequence (DNA): TGTGCCAGCAGTCCGGCAGGCCAAGAGACCCAGTACTTC. Protein sequence: CASSPAGQETQYF.

The genes are TRBV9 and TRBJ2-1; 8 bases map to TRBD1. Trimming at V came to 4 bases and at J to 2 bases, leaving 14 bases not matched to a gene. The CDR3 runs 18 residues. The germline CDR1 and CDR2 sequences are SGDLS and YYNGEE. The CDR3 DNA reads as TGTGCCAGCAGCTCCGGACAGGGTGGAGGGGTACCCTACAATGAGCAGTTCTTC. Translating gives CASSSGQGGGVPYNEQFF.

The V and J genes are TRBV5-4 and TRBJ2-1; 13 nucleotides agree with TRBD2. The V gene's germline CDR1 is SGHNT and CDR2 YYREEE (reference sequence). V gave up 4 bases and J gave up 8 bases; unmatched junction bases: 12. This CDR3 region has 17 residues. The CDR3 DNA sequence: TGTGCCAGCAGCCTCCGGACTAGCGGGGGCAATGGCGATGAGCAGTTCTTC. It encodes CASSLRTSGGNGDEQFF. The variable domain in full, with the rest retrieved from reference TRBV5-4 and TRBJ2-1, is ETGVTQSPTHLIKTRGQQVTLRCSSQSGHNTVSWYQQALGQGPQFIFQYYREEENGRGNFPPRFSGLQFPNYSSELNVNALELDDSALYLCASSLRTSGGNGDEQFFGPGTRLTVL.

The V call is TRBV6-5, the J call TRBJ1-3; TRBD1 matches at 8 bases. From germline, CDR1 is MNHEY and CDR2 SVGAGI. The junction had 2 bases not matched to a gene; V was cut back by 5 bases and J by 2 bases. The CDR3 runs to 14 residues. CDR3 coding DNA: TGTGCCAGCAGTCAGGACAGGGCTGGAAACACCATATATTTT. Protein product: CASSQDRAGNTIYF.

The chain combines TRBV2 with TRBJ1-1; 8 bases are a match to TRBD1. Germline V gives CDR1 SNHLY, CDR2 FYNNEI. The ends lost 6 bases at V and 0 bases at J; junction bases unmatched: 3. The CDR3 totals 14 residues. CDR3 region: CASSQDRVNTEAFF. In nucleotides, the CDR3 is TGTGCCAGCAGCCAGGACAGGGTGAACACTGAAGCTTTCTTT.

The chain joins TRBV30 to TRBJ2-6, with 13 bases lining up with TRBD2. CDR3 size: 19 residues. V gave up 3 bases and J gave up 4 bases; unmatched junction bases: 12. CDR1 is GTSNPN, CDR2 SVGIG, per germline (reference sequence). In DNA form, the CDR3 reads TGTGCCTGGAGCCGACCCTGGACTAGCGGGGGCCCCGGGGCCAACGTCCTGACTTTC. This translates into CAWSRPWTSGGPGANVLTF.

With regard to this clone: The same CDR3 arises from other DNA sequences in this sample as well. CDR3 DNA sequence: TGCGCCAGCAGTTCGACAGGGGATAACTATGGCTACACCTTC. Its translation is CASSSTGDNYGYTF. This sequence joins TRBV5-1 and TRBJ1-2; TRBD1 matches at 8 bases. From germline, CDR1 is SGHRS and CDR2 YFSETQ. With V trimmed by 5 bases and J by 1 base, 4 bases remained unmatched. The CDR3 covers 14 residues.

The chain couples TRBV7-2 to TRBJ2-7; 7 bases are a match to TRBD1. Germline assignment: CDR1 SGHTA and CDR2 FQGNSA. V was clipped by 5 bases and J by 2 bases; unmatched bases: 3. The CDR3 contains 13 residues. The DNA of the CDR3 is TGTGCCAGCAGCCCGGGACAGCCCTACGAGCAGTACTTC. This codes for CASSPGQPYEQYF.

J is TRBJ2-5 and V is TRBV30, with TRBD2 identical over 8 bases. This CDR3 is built from 16 residues. CDR1 is GTSNPN, CDR2 SVGIG, per germline (reference sequence). V shed 5 bases and J 2 bases; nucleotides not matched to a gene: 13. The CDR3: CAWGYAAGVPQETQYF. CDR3 in DNA: TGTGCCTGGGGTTATGCAGCGGGGGTTCCTCAAGAGACCCAGTACTTC.

CDR3: CASSQEKAGGLYPTDTQYF. Here the CDR3 DNA reads TGTGCCAGCAGCCAAGAAAAAGCGGGGGGCCTATACCCTACAGATACGCAGTATTTT. The rearrangement joins TRBV14 to TRBJ2-3; TRBD2 aligns across 9 bases. V was pared by 0 bases and J by 3 bases, with 13 bases of the junction left unmatched. The CDR3 is 19 residues long. Germline assignment: CDR1 SGHDN and CDR2 FVKESK.

This clone was detected a few times. The rearrangement uses TRBV4-2 and TRBJ2-7, with D possibly matching TRBD1 (6 bases). The CDR3 sequence is 13 residues long. Trimming stripped 5 bases from V and 3 bases from J, with 11 bases between. Germline assignment: CDR1 LGHNA and CDR2 YNFKEQ. The CDR3 reads CASSYGTLYEQYF. The CDR3 DNA reads as TGTGCCAGCAGCTACGGGACACTCTACGAGCAGTACTTC.

About this clone itself: One end of the junction fails to match germline, which may point to a read error. This rearrangement joins TRBV7-7 to TRBJ2-1, with 12 bases aligning to TRBD1. Germline CDR1 is SSHAT and CDR2 is FNYEAQ (reference sequence). The CDR3 loop spans 16 amino acids. CDR3 in DNA: TGTGCTAGCAGCTTAGGGGGGACAGGGGGCTATAATGAGCAGTTCTTC. It yields the protein CASSLGGTGGYNEQFF.

The chain has TRBV28 and TRBJ2-3; possible D gene TRBD2, 6 bases. CDR1 and CDR2 from the germline V gene are MDHEN and SYDVKM. V was pared by 8 bases and J by 3 bases, with 18 bases between. CDR3 length: 15 residues. The CDR3 spells CASVGPGSSTDTQYF. CDR3 nucleotide sequence: TGTGCCAGCGTGGGACCCGGGAGCTCAACAGATACGCAGTATTTT.

The chain uses TRBV5-6 and TRBJ1-1; D remains ambiguous. Trimming removed 1 base from V and 4 bases from J, with 17 bases in between. CDR1 and CDR2 from the germline V gene are SGHDT and YYEEEE. The CDR3 is 16 amino acids. The CDR3 spells CASSLRGIGRGTEAFF. In DNA, the CDR3 is TGTGCCAGCAGCTTGCGAGGGATCGGCCGGGGCACTGAAGCTTTCTTT.

The chain uses TRBV27 and TRBJ1-5; maybe TRBD1 (5 bases). The germline V gene encodes CDR1 MNHEY and CDR2 SMNVEV (reference sequence). The V end lost 7 bases, the J end lost 1 base, and 14 bases lay between the germline ends. CDR3 length: 15 residues. In DNA form, the CDR3 reads TGTGCCAGCACACGGGGGGGAGGCAGCAATCAGCCCCAGCATTTT. Encoded protein: CASTRGGGSNQPQHF.

The chain carries TRBV10-3 and TRBJ1-2; TRBD1 matches at 12 bases. Losses at the gene ends were 10 bases for V and 4 bases for J; bases not matched to a gene: 13. Germline V gene data show CDR1 as ENHRY and CDR2 as SYGVKD. The length of the CDR3 is 16 residues. The CDR3 bases are TGTGCCACCCGGGGGGGACAGGGGGCGAGGTCCTATGGCTACACCTTC. This encodes CATRGGQGARSYGYTF.

Note on this clone: Other DNA sequences in the sample encode the same CDR3. The rearrangement joins TRBV5-6 to TRBJ1-6, with D unresolved. CDR3 length: 17 amino acids. The germline gives CDR1 SGHDT, CDR2 YYEEEE. The V and J ends lost 0 bases and 8 bases respectively, with 18 bases between them. CDR3 coding DNA: TGTGCCAGCAGCTTGGAAATGGCCCACAGTTCCTATTCACCCCTCCACTTT. This translates into CASSLEMAHSSYSPLHF.

This clone appeared a few times. This chain joins TRBV10-3 and TRBJ1-5; 8 nucleotides align to TRBD1. The germline CDR1 and CDR2 sequences are ENHRY and SYGVKD. CDR3 size: 14 residues. The V and J ends lost 4 bases and 4 bases, in that order; junction bases with no gene match: 3. CDR3 DNA sequence: TGTGCCATCAGTGCGGACAGGGTGAATCAGCCCCAGCATTTT. It encodes CAISADRVNQPQHF.

The chain is built from TRBV7-9 and TRBJ2-2; TRBD1 is a possible D gene (6 bases). The CDR3 runs to 15 residues. The V and J ends lost 5 bases and 7 bases respectively, with 17 bases between them. Germline V gene lookup returns CDR1 SEHNR and CDR2 FQNEAQ (reference sequence). This CDR3 reads CASSPRAGELGELFF. The CDR3 DNA sequence: TGTGCCAGCAGCCCTCGGGCAGGGGAACTCGGGGAGCTGTTTTTT.

The V and J genes are TRBV7-3 and TRBJ2-1; 11 nucleotides line up with TRBD2. The germline V gene has CDR1 SGHTA and CDR2 FQGTGA. V was pared by 0 bases and J by 4 bases, with 8 bases of the junction left unmatched. CDR3 length: 18 amino acids. This CDR3 reads CASSLTVAGGLQYNEQFF. CDR3 DNA sequence: TGTGCCAGCAGCTTAACGGTAGCGGGGGGGCTCCAATACAATGAGCAGTTCTTC.

This clone was observed a single time. V gene TRBV5-1 combines with J gene TRBJ2-7; 10 bases are a match to TRBD1. The CDR3 spans 15 residues. V was clipped by 4 bases and J by 4 bases; unmatched bases: 8. CDR1 and CDR2 (germline): SGHRS, YFSETQ. The CDR3 loop is CASSAPGTGAYEQYF. Written as DNA, the CDR3 is TGCGCCAGCAGCGCACCCGGGACAGGGGCGTACGAGCAGTACTTC.

The genes are TRBV29-1 and TRBJ1-1; D perhaps matches TRBD1 (6 bases). The CDR3 totals 13 residues. Germline lookup yields CDR1 SQVTM and CDR2 ANQGSEA. Trimming shortened V by 3 bases and J by 4 bases, and 12 bases separated the two germline ends. The CDR3 DNA reads TGCAGCGTTGAGGGGGCAAGGGGCACTGAAGCTTTCTTT. This gives the protein CSVEGARGTEAFF.

The CDR3 coding sequence is TGCGCCAGCAGCTCCGGGACAGATAGCAATCAGCCCCAGCATTTT. Protein: CASSSGTDSNQPQHF. This chain connects TRBV5-1 to TRBJ1-5, with TRBD1 identical over 7 bases. Germline V gene lookup returns CDR1 SGHRS and CDR2 YFSETQ. Germline trimming cut 3 bases from V and 0 bases from J; bases unmatched to any gene: 3. This CDR3 is 15 amino acids long. The full variable domain, completed using reference TRBV5-1 and TRBJ1-5, is KAGVTQTPRYLIKTRGQQVTLSCSPISGHRSVSWYQQTPGQGLQFLFEYFSETQRNKGNFPGRFSGRQFSNSRSEMNVSTLELGDSALYLCASSSGTDSNQPQHFGDGTRLSIL.

In its sample, this clone was seen once. The chain links TRBV6-6 to TRBJ2-1; D possibly corresponds to TRBD2 (5 bases). This CDR3 is built from 12 residues. Looked up from germline, CDR1 is MNHNY and CDR2 is SVGAGI (reference sequence). V gave up 6 bases and J gave up 4 bases, with 7 bases separating them. The CDR3 nucleotides are TGTGCCAGCAGCCCGGGGTACAATGAGCAGTTCTTC. This sequence encodes CASSPGYNEQFF.